This T cell receptor beta chain was sequenced during a study of cytomegalovirus exposure and HLA in healthy donors (TCRdb year 2017). With respect to the entire study: According to an earlier analysis of several hundred of the donors, some 180 million T cells yielded 95 million to 140 million unique TCR beta sequences and about 300 Gb of sequence data. An early release covering about 600 HLA-typed donors comprised 250 to 350 gigabases of sequencing data and tens of millions of unique TCR sequences. Of the roughly 400 genotyped donors, 65% to 90% were placed in the genetic ancestry cluster associated with self-reported Caucasian donors. The study aimed to test whether cataloging public T cell receptors could reveal signatures of past pathogen exposure. The T cell repertoires of around 730 subjects were profiled by immunosequencing and related to cytomegalovirus serostatus. Along with the roughly 610-subject first cohort, a separate validation cohort of roughly 110 different subjects was used. High-throughput TCR immunosequencing, statistical association of individual TCRs with disease status, and machine learning were combined to predict cytomegalovirus infection status. In a later analysis, previously published TCR beta repertoires from hundreds of donors were re-analyzed and high-resolution HLA genotyping was added so that TCR occurrence patterns could be studied. In the later analysis, no new phenotypic data were used to find candidate immune exposures; instead, reliance was placed on TCR beta sequences and their occurrence across donors. An earlier analysis of 587 of the donors applied high-throughput TCR beta sequencing to assess whether each TCR beta V gene segment acted as functional or pseudogenic. Donor age, sex, ethnicity and CMV serostatus were compiled alongside the repertoire data. In a later genetic analysis, genome-wide SNP genotypes for about three fifths of the roughly 670 donors were used, and that subset was treated as a discovery cohort. All discovery cohort repertoires had been generated using a single sequencing platform. Both class I and class II loci were covered by HLA typing, at four-digit resolution. Typing coverage varied by locus: about 620-630 donors for A, B, C, DRB1 and DQB1; around 560 for DQA1; some 610 for DPA1; about 450 for DPB1. Several DR-DQ haplotypes were treated as single units for association and clustering because of strong linkage in the cohort. Among around 400 genotyped donors of the cohort, an average of approximately 220,000 unique TCR beta nucleotide sequences was sequenced per donor, of which 15% to 20% were non-productive.

As to this clone: It has no known antigen specificity.

In the germline V gene (reference sequence), CDR1 corresponds to LNHDA and CDR2 to SQIVND. The CDR3 covers 13 residues, taking in both the cysteine and the phenylalanine. Of the read, only the CDR3 DNA is kept; its 39 bases are in frame from base 1. V lost 4 bases and J lost 6 bases, and the count of bases not matched to a germline gene is 3. Beyond this particular receptor, the publication reports: Sequencing depth was assumed to be roughly uniform across donors in the presence/absence analyses, though that assumption may not hold. Across donors, most TCR sequences were observed very rarely, whereas some public TCRs were present in many individuals. Several of the top co-occurrence clusters appeared to be linked to parvovirus B19, influenza, CMV and Epstein-Barr virus, according to a later analysis. A later analysis found that TCR association rates varied across HLA loci, with DRB1 alleles showing the most associated TCRs and HLA-C alleles the fewest. Because HLA typing was missing for some donors at each locus, association tests included only the typed subset. In an earlier analysis of roughly 500 of the donors, most TCR beta V segments appeared in productive rearrangements about 90% or about 30% of the time, broadly matching IMGT annotations. According to a later genetic analysis, donors in an Asian-associated ancestry cluster had fewer N-insertions in productive TCRs than the roughly 670-donor mean. It was suggested by the authors that the approach could potentially be generalized to other disease states and immunological phenotypes. A total of 150 or so TCR beta chains were listed by the study as associated with cytomegalovirus. Immune exposure information for the cohort was limited to CMV serostatus. Correlated functional status among segregating V segments might be attributable to linkage disequilibrium, but an unknown experimental factor could not be ruled out. V-gene and J-gene trimming of TCR beta chains was associated with a missense DCLRE1C variant in a later genetic analysis, and the association was replicated in an independent cohort. A later analysis associated about 16,000 TCR beta sequences with specific HLA alleles at a false discovery rate of 0.05. Because counts were too low, approximately 18 rarely observed V segments, including chromosome 9 orphons, were excluded from the earlier analysis of several hundred of the donors. Some IMGT-functional V segments, including TRBV6-2 and TRBV6-3, could not be distinguished by the 87-base-pair reads and were therefore excluded. A cluster of highly shared sequence variants was judged likely to represent a technical artifact of the sequencing pipeline. When HLA alleles, especially DR and DQ, strongly co-occurred, attributing TCR associations to individual alleles was difficult. Only TCR beta chains were sequenced in this cohort, and the absence of alpha or paired-chain data limited detectable features. A later analysis found that most CMV-associated TCR beta chains appeared HLA-restricted, with HLA associations seemingly driven largely by CMV exposure. A few of the identified cytomegalovirus-associated TCR beta chains were confirmed in vitro to be specific for cytomegalovirus antigens. In a later analysis, HLA-associated TCR beta chains were found to be more clonally expanded and to have lower generation probabilities than equally common non-associated chains. In both the original and validation cohorts, the classifier was reported to diagnose cytomegalovirus status with high specificity and sensitivity. A further reported finding was that TCR beta sequences accurately predicted the HLA-A and HLA-B alleles for most subjects in the first cohort.

In total, just over 650 healthy bone marrow donors made up the cohort. Cohort members were all nominally healthy when sampled, although unrecorded immune exposures were likely present. The donor tested CMV seronegative, placing the donor among the 350 or so seronegative members of the cohort. A peripheral blood sample was collected from each donor, and TCR beta sequencing was performed on peripheral blood mononuclear cells. The Qiagen DNeasy Blood Extraction Kit was used to extract genomic DNA from the blood cell samples. The library relied on the immunoSEQ multiplex PCR assay. For the multiplex PCR, a mixture combining 60 forward primers for TCR Vbeta segments and 13 reverse primers for TCR Jbeta segments was used. The CDR3 region of rearranged TCR beta genes was amplified from genomic DNA by a multiplex PCR assay. Amplified TCR beta libraries were sequenced as 87-base-pair reads on the Illumina HiSeq System. Turning to the authors' computational methods: In a later analysis, roughly 80 million unique TCR beta chains were counted across the approximately 640 repertoires, and roughly 11 million of these chains were shared by at least two donors. A nearest-neighbor algorithm error-corrected the raw reads and collapsed the reads into unique sequences, merging closely related sequences to remove PCR and sequencing errors. CDR3 sequences were aligned to IMGT reference sequences to assign V, D and J gene segments. For a sequence to be retained, a match of at least six nucleotides was required to both a V gene segment and a J gene segment. Rearrangements were classified as productive when the CDR3 lacked stop codons and remained in frame with V and J, and all other rearrangements were classified as non-productive. CDR3 was defined by IMGT convention, running from the second conserved V-encoded cysteine to the conserved J-encoded phenylalanine. The earlier analysis of more than 450 of the donors excluded sequences that lacked an unambiguous match to a single V gene segment. An earlier analysis of 587 of the donors called V segments functional above 56.7% productive rearrangements and segregating when the between-donor standard deviation exceeded 5%. A statistical classification framework was developed to diagnose cytomegalovirus status using the catalog of TCR beta chain sequences. In a later analysis, TCR nucleotide sequences were compared against IMGT/GENE-DB human TR gene sequences so that V and J genes could be assigned. In a later analysis, CDR3 sequences and most-parsimonious VDJ recombination scenarios were assigned using the TCRdist pipeline. A later analysis defined each TCR beta chain by its CDR3 amino acid sequence plus V-gene family, and excluded reads lacking a unique V-gene family. As a way to deal with suspected cross-contamination and a sequencing artifact, a later analysis dropped 450 to 600 nucleotide sequences that were highly shared and had low generation probability. A later analysis calculated a clonal expansion index for each public chain from normalized within-repertoire ranks of inferred template counts. Generation probabilities in a later analysis came from a VDJ recombination model fitted to out-of-frame rearrangements, and those results were checked against IGoR. A later analysis scored TCR-TCR, TCR-HLA and TCR-CMV co-occurrence with hypergeometric tests, applying a repertoire-size bias correction to TCR pairs. In a later analysis, false discovery rates were estimated by permuting HLA or CMV assignments 20 times. In a later analysis, co-occurring TCRs were grouped using DBSCAN, with TCRdist sequence similarity added in when clustering inside HLA-allele-positive subsets. Co-occurrence clustering excluded repertoires with fewer than 30,000 or more than 120,000 public chains, plus five with anomalous nucleotide sharing. The table was pulled from immuneACCESS by TCRdb, which kept in-frame rearrangements only. Such tables lose some clones; where checked, under half of the loss comes from unresolved V genes, and the rest has no known cause. For V, J and clone size, that table is used; D and trimming come from the DNA. The sample table gives fewer than 60,000 clones. The ten largest account for 6% to 7% of the sample.

The specimen was PBMCs. The V and J genes are TRBV19 and TRBJ2-1, with 7 middle bases fitting TRBD1. The receptor was isolated from a woman between 40 and 50 years old in good health and CMV-seronegative. Read as DNA, the sequence is TGTGCCAGTAGTACCGACAGGGCCAATGAGCAGTTCTTC. Its protein product is CASSTDRANEQFF.